The clone carrying this TCR beta chain has at least ten counts. The sample originates from a study of T cell changes during pregnancy in multiple sclerosis. This CDR3 comprises 16 residues. Germline V gene sequence: CDR1 KGHSH, CDR2 LQKENI. The V gene lost 0 bases and the J gene lost 5 bases, with 14 bases spanning the gap. Using immunoSEQ multiplex PCR, the repertoire was profiled, and TCRdb retains in-frame clones only, with some absent. Seen here are 100,000 or so clones, about 89% observed once, and the top ten hold less than 4%. Sequencing used peripheral blood, obtained after pregnancy. V gene TRBV18 combines with J gene TRBJ2-1; tentative D call: TRBD1 (6 bases). The TCR comes from a female donor with multiple sclerosis, enrolled in a pregnancy study. The CDR3 here is CASSPPGAGLHNEQFF. As DNA, the CDR3 is TGTGCCAGCTCACCACCGGGGGCAGGTCTGCACAATGAGCAGTTCTTC.